The clone carrying this T cell receptor beta chain was recorded a few times. Its antigen remains unidentified. Germline loops: CDR1 DFQATT, CDR2 SNEGSKA (reference sequence). The CDR3 is made up of 14 amino acids. Trimming cost V 5 bases and J 6 bases; bases outside gene matches: 9. Unique-molecular-identifier-tagged TCR beta cDNA libraries were used. MiXCR, run by TCRdb on the PCR reads, gives a single entry per CDR3 protein. The data contain about 820,000 distinct CDR3 sequences, 53% of them singletons. This sample is drawn from a study of post-analysis software for immune sequencing data. Findings and caveats of the study: Roughly 5 TRBV segments (TRBV5-6, TRBV5-1 and TRBV20-1 among them) occurred more frequently in patients than in controls.

Sequenced: blood. The chain recombines TRBV20-1 with TRBJ2-1; 8 nucleotides align to TRBD2. The sequence came from a girl aged 10 to 17 with multiple sclerosis. CDR3 in DNA: TGCAGTGCTCCTGGGACTAGAGGGTTCAATGAGCAGTTCTTC. Translating it yields CSAPGTRGFNEQFF.